These 26 T cell receptor beta chains were all obtained from the same sample, sequenced in a study of vaccination effects on CD4 cells after COVID-19. Scientists isolated CD4+ T cells after a roughly ten-day culture period ended. Sequencing used immunoSEQ multiplex PCR; TCRdb keeps in-frame clones, though not all of them. Of around 26,000 clones detected, about 73% appear once; the ten largest clones hold roughly 11%. For these TCRs, the target antigens are not known. Sequencing used CD4+ T cells from PBMCs cultured without peptide, obtained before COVID-19 vaccination. The source is a human donor who received a COVID-19 vaccine.

Sample share makes this clone medium-sized. This chain uses TRBV30 with TRBJ1-4, with 9 bases identical to TRBD1. The CDR3 is 15 residues long. V trimming: 1 base; J trimming: 3 bases; junction bases outside the gene matches: 3. Germline loops: CDR1 GTSNPN, CDR2 SVGIG (reference sequence). CDR3 bases: TGTGCCTGGAGTGATACAGGGGGCGCTAATGAAAAACTGTTTTTT. It encodes CAWSDTGGANEKLFF.

This chain links TRBV21-1 with TRBJ1-5. TRBV21-1 is classified as a pseudogene. The CDR3 covers 16 residues. DNA for the CDR3: TGTGCCAGCATCTTCGCGGGCAAGTATAGGGATCAGCCCCAGCATTTT. Its protein is CASIFAGKYRDQPQHF.

This clone was observed a single time. The rearrangement links TRBV30 to TRBJ1-2; D not certain. Germline CDR1 and CDR2: GTSNPN and SVGIG (reference sequence). The CDR3 is 12 amino acids. V lost 0 bases and J 4 bases, leaving 6 bases between the germline ends. CDR3 sequence: CAWSVAGYGYTF. The CDR3 nucleotides read TGTGCCTGGAGTGTGGCAGGCTATGGCTACACCTTC.

This sequence joins TRBV18 and TRBJ2-3; D not resolved. This CDR3 has 14 residues. Germline loops: CDR1 KGHSH, CDR2 LQKENI. V dropped 1 base and J dropped 0 bases, with 5 bases sitting between them. CDR3 region: CASSPQGSTDTQYF. In DNA form, the CDR3 reads TGTGCCAGCTCACCACAGGGTAGCACAGATACGCAGTATTTT.

This clone was picked up one time. This CDR3 reads CASSLARRSGANVLTF. The CDR3 DNA is TGTGCCAGCAGCTTAGCTAGACGCTCCGGGGCCAACGTCCTGACTTTC. The chain has TRBV11-2 and TRBJ2-6; D remains ambiguous. The CDR3 is made up of 16 amino acids. Trimming took 1 base from V and 4 from J, leaving 11 bases between them. The germline gives CDR1 SGHAT, CDR2 FQNNGV.

The chain uses TRBV28 and TRBJ1-5, with D unclear. Trimming stripped 3 bases from V and 0 bases from J, with 9 bases between. The length of the CDR3 is 15 residues. CDR1 and CDR2 (germline): MDHEN, SYDVKM. The CDR3 sequence: CASSFRPYSNQPQHF. Written as DNA, the CDR3 is TGTGCCAGCAGTTTCCGACCATATAGCAATCAGCCCCAGCATTTT. Filled out from reference TRBV28 and TRBJ1-5, the complete variable domain reads DVKVTQSSRYLVKRTGEKVFLECVQDMDHENMFWYRQDPGLGLRLIYFSYDVKMKEKGDIPEGYSVSREKKERFSLILESASTNQTSMYLCASSFRPYSNQPQHFGDGTRLSIL.

This rearrangement joins TRBV5-1 to TRBJ1-4, with 8 bases identical to TRBD1. Looked up from germline, CDR1 is SGHRS and CDR2 is YFSETQ. With V trimmed by 0 bases and J by 4 bases, 5 bases remained unmatched. The CDR3 sequence is 16 residues long. The DNA of the CDR3 is TGCGCCAGCAGCTTGGTCGGGACAGGCATTAATGAAAAACTGTTTTTT. It is translated as CASSLVGTGINEKLFF.

The chain uses TRBV7-9 and TRBJ1-1; D is unresolved. CDR1 is SEHNR and CDR2 is FQNEAQ in the germline V gene (reference sequence). The V gene lost 7 bases and the J gene lost 10 bases, with 25 bases spanning the gap. CDR3 size: 15 residues. CDR3 protein: CASTDPRPLGLGAFF. DNA of the CDR3: TGTGCCAGCACCGACCCCAGGCCATTGGGCTTAGGAGCTTTCTTT.

The chain has TRBV3-1 (or the pseudogene TRBV3-2) and TRBJ2-7, with D perhaps TRBD1 (6 bases). The germline CDR1 and CDR2 sequences are LGHDT and YNNKEL (reference sequence). Trimming stripped 1 base from V and 6 bases from J, with 10 bases between. The CDR3 sequence is 13 residues long. The DNA of the CDR3 is TGTGCCAGCAGCCAAGTTAGGGGGACCGAGCAGTACTTC. Its protein is CASSQVRGTEQYF.

The table lists this clone with a count of one. V and J are TRBV28 and TRBJ1-3; 8 bases agree with TRBD1. CDR1 MDHEN and CDR2 SYDVKM come from the germline V gene. The CDR3 runs to 15 residues. V was clipped by 5 bases and J by 2 bases; unmatched bases: 5. In nucleotides, the CDR3 is TGTGCCAGCAGTACAGGGGGTTCGGCTGGAAACACCATATATTTT. The encoded protein is CASSTGGSAGNTIYF.

The CDR3 protein is CASSRLQPGTEIDGYTF. DNA of the CDR3: TGTGCCAGCTCACGCCTTCAACCGGGAACGGAGATCGATGGCTACACCTTC. The rearrangement uses TRBV18 and TRBJ1-2; unclear D gene. Per the germline V gene, CDR1 is KGHSH and CDR2 is LQKENI. The CDR3 contains 17 residues. Trimming left V 4 bases short and J 6 bases short, with 24 bases between.

This clone came up a few times. The chain is built from TRBV3-1 (or the pseudogene TRBV3-2) and TRBJ2-5, with 7 positions matching TRBD1. This CDR3 is 14 amino acids long. Germline CDR1 is LGHDT and CDR2 is YNNKEL (reference sequence). Germline trimming cut 3 bases from V and 5 bases from J; bases unmatched to any gene: 6. For the CDR3, the DNA is TGTGCCAGCAGCCATAGGGGGCAGGGGGAGACCCAGTACTTC. Its translation: CASSHRGQGETQYF.

The chain combines TRBV5-4 with TRBJ2-1, with 9 positions matching TRBD2. CDR3 size: 16 residues. The V and J ends lost 0 bases and 2 bases, in that order; junction bases with no gene match: 3. CDR1 SGHNT and CDR2 YYREEE come from the germline V gene (reference sequence). The chain's CDR3 is CASSLAGTSPYNEQFF. The CDR3 bases are TGTGCCAGCAGCTTGGCCGGGACTAGCCCCTACAATGAGCAGTTCTTC.

The J gene is TRBJ2-7, the V gene TRBV11-2; 7 bases are shared with TRBD1. Germline trimming cut 5 bases from V and 3 bases from J; bases unmatched to any gene: 10. Germline CDR1 and CDR2: SGHAT and FQNNGV. This CDR3 region has 15 residues. CDR3 DNA sequence: TGTGCCAGCAGCGCCCGGGACAGCAATTTCTACGAGCAGTACTTC. Translated, it gives CASSARDSNFYEQYF.

The chain uses TRBV30 and TRBJ1-4; 12 bases are a match to TRBD1. Germline-derived CDR1 and CDR2 are GTSNPN and SVGIG (reference sequence). The CDR3 is 16 residues long. Unmatched junction bases numbered 9, after V lost 8 bases and J lost 2 bases. In DNA, the CDR3 is TGTGCCCTAAGGGGACAGGGGGCGCCCACTAATGAAAAACTGTTTTTT. Its protein product is CALRGQGAPTNEKLFF.

The J gene is TRBJ1-5, the V gene TRBV30; weak D call: TRBD1 (6 bases). CDR1 and CDR2 from the germline V gene are GTSNPN and SVGIG (reference sequence). The germline V and J ends were trimmed by 4 bases and 1 base, with 11 bases remaining between them. The CDR3 consists of 14 residues. The CDR3 loop reads CAWTMTGSNQPQHF. CDR3 sequence (DNA): TGTGCCTGGACCATGACAGGAAGCAATCAGCCCCAGCATTTT.

This sequence joins TRBV21-1 and TRBJ1-5; the listed D gene, TRBD1, was not tested against the DNA. TRBV21-1 is labeled a pseudogene. The CDR3 has 19 amino acids. The CDR3: CASSKVGDREGYSNQPQHF. The CDR3 DNA reads TGTGCCAGCAGCAAAGTGGGGGACAGGGAAGGTTATAGCAATCAGCCCCAGCATTTT.

A few counts support this clone. The V and J genes are TRBV3-1 (or the pseudogene TRBV3-2) and TRBJ2-6, with 10 nucleotides matching TRBD1. This CDR3 is built from 19 residues. Losses at the gene ends were 0 bases for V and 0 bases for J; bases not matched to a gene: 5. From germline, CDR1 is LGHDT and CDR2 YNNKEL (reference sequence). The CDR3 nucleotides read TGTGCCAGCAGCCAAGATCTGGGGACAGGGGTCTCTGGGGCCAACGTCCTGACTTTC. This codes for CASSQDLGTGVSGANVLTF.

V and J are TRBV24-1 and TRBJ2-1, with 7 positions matching TRBD1. V dropped 0 bases and J dropped 4; count of bases not matched to a gene: 17. There are 20 residues in the CDR3. Germline V gene lookup returns CDR1 KGHDR and CDR2 SFDVKD. The CDR3 protein is CATSDLHTGEGNGQYNEQFF. In nucleotides, the CDR3 is TGTGCCACCAGTGATTTGCACACAGGGGAAGGAAATGGACAGTACAATGAGCAGTTCTTC.

The rearrangement links TRBV11-3 to TRBJ2-5; D not resolved. V lost 1 base, J lost 5 bases, and 8 bases lay in between. This CDR3 comprises 13 residues. The germline gives CDR1 SGHNT, CDR2 YENEEA. The CDR3 reads CASSLGGVETQYF. The CDR3 DNA sequence: TGTGCCAGCAGCTTAGGGGGTGTGGAGACCCAGTACTTC.

V gene TRBV30 combines with J gene TRBJ1-6; D remains unclear. Germline values: CDR1 GTSNPN, CDR2 SVGIG (reference sequence). This CDR3 spans 15 amino acids. Trimming took 0 bases from V and 6 from J, leaving 12 bases between them. The CDR3 here is CAWSVGGTTNSPLHF. As DNA, the CDR3 is TGTGCCTGGAGTGTAGGCGGCACGACTAATTCACCCCTCCACTTT.

This clone was observed a handful of times. The chain links TRBV2 to TRBJ2-7; D perhaps matches TRBD1 (6 bases). This CDR3 comprises 16 residues. V was pared by 0 bases and J by 2 bases, with 14 bases between. Per the germline V gene, CDR1 is SNHLY and CDR2 is FYNNEI. The CDR3 spells CASSEAILRTAYEQYF. DNA for the CDR3: TGTGCCAGCAGTGAAGCGATCCTCAGGACAGCCTACGAGCAGTACTTC.

The J gene is TRBJ2-5, the V gene TRBV19, with 8 bases that match TRBD1. J was trimmed by 5 bases and V by 5 bases; bases with no gene match: 7. Germline V lookup: CDR1 LNHDA, CDR2 SQIVND (reference sequence). The CDR3 is 14 residues long. CDR3 sequence reads: CASSVGDRRETQYF. The CDR3 DNA is TGTGCCAGTAGTGTGGGGGACAGGAGGGAGACCCAGTACTTC.

The chain combines TRBV4-1 with TRBJ2-5, with 10 bases aligning to TRBD2. This CDR3 contains 16 residues. With V trimmed by 0 bases and J by 0 bases, 1 base remained unmatched. Per the germline V gene, CDR1 is MGHRA and CDR2 is YSYEKL. CDR3 DNA: TGCGCCAGCAGCCAAGAACTAGCGGGGTACCAAGAGACCCAGTACTTC. Translated: CASSQELAGYQETQYF.

This sequence joins TRBV11-2 and TRBJ1-1; perhaps TRBD1 as D (6 bases). This CDR3 is built from 15 residues. V lost 6 bases, J lost 1 base, and 15 bases lay in between. Looked up from germline, CDR1 is SGHAT and CDR2 is FQNNGV. Here the CDR3 DNA reads TGTGCCAGCAGACTAGGGGGGGCGGGGAACACTGAAGCTTTCTTT. It encodes CASRLGGAGNTEAFF.

This chain uses TRBV12-3 or TRBV12-4 with TRBJ1-1; D ambiguous. The V end was cut by 8 bases, the J end by 1 base, with 11 bases between. The CDR3 length is 13 residues. The CDR3 region has the DNA TGTGCCAGCGGAAAAGCGGCGAACACTGAAGCTTTCTTT. It codes for CASGKAANTEAFF.